The clone carrying this TCR beta chain has a count of ten or more. What it binds is not known. Sample time point: pre-sensitization, week 0. Treatment reported: therapeutic diphenylcyclopropenone sensitization with weekly scalp DPC. Non-pregnant alopecia patients aged 18 to 70, suitable for DPC therapy. The data were obtained in a study of human T cells and chemical hapten exposure. Study outcomes and limitations: The count of PT1 expanded TCRs correlated positively with patch test score.

The CDR3 sequence is 17 residues long. Germline values: CDR1 SQVTM, CDR2 ANQGSEA. V shed 7 bases and J 1 base; nucleotides not matched to a gene: 12. MiXCR was run by TCRdb on the RACE reads, yielding one entry per CDR3 protein. Of 250,000 or so distinct CDR3 sequences in the sample, around 7% were seen once. This receptor was identified in a man aged 18 to 35 with alopecia areata. Some clones in this sample may be carry-over from other donors' samples. V usage is TRBV29-1 and J usage is TRBJ2-1; 11 bases are shared with TRBD2. Sequencing used whole blood, obtained in connection with sensitization to the hapten diphenylcyclopropenone (DPC). CDR3 sequence (DNA): TGCAGCGCTTACCCTCTACTAGCGGGGGATTCCTACAATGAGCAGTTCTTC. This sequence encodes CSAYPLLAGDSYNEQFF.